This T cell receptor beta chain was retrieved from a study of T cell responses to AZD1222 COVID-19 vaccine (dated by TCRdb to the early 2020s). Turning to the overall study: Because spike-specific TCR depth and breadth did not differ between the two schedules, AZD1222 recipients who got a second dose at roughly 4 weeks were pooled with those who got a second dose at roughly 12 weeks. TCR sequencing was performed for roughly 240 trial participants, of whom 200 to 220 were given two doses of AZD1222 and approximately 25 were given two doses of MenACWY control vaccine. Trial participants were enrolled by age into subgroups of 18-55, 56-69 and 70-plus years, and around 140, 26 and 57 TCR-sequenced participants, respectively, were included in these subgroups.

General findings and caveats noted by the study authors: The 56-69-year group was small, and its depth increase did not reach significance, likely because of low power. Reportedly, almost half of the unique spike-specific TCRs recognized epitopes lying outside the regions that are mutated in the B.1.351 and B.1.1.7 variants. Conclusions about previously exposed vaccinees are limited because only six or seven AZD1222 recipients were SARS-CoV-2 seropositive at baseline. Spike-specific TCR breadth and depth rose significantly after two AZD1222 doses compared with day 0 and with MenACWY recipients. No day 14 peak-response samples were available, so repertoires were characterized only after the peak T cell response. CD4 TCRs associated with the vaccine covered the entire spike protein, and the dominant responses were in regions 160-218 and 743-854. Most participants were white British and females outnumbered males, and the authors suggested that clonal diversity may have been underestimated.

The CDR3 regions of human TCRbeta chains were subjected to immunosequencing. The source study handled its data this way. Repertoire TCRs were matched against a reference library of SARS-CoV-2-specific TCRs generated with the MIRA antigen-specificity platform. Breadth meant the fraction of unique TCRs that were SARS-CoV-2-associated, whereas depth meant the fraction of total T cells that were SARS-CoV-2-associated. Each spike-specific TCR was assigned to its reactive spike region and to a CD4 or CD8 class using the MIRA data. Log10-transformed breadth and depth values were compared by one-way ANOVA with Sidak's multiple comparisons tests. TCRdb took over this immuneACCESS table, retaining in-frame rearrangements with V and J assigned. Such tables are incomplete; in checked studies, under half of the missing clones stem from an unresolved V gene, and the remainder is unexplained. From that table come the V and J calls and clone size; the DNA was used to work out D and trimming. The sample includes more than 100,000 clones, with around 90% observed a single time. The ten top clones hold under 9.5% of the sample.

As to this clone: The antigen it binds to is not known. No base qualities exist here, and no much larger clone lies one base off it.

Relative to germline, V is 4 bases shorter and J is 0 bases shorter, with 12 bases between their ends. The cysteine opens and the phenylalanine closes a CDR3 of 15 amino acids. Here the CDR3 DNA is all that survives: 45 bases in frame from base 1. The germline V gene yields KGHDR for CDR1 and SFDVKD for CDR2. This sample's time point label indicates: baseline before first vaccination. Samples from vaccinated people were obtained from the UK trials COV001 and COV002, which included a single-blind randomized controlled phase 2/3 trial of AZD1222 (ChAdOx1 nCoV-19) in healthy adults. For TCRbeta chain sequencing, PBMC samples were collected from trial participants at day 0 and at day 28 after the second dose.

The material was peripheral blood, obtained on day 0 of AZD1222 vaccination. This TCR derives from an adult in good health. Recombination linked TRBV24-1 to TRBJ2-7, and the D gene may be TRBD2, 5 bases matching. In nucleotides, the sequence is TGTGCCACCAGTGAATGGACGGGGAGCTCCTACGAGCAGTACTTC. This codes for CATSEWTGSSYEQYF.